The source of this T cell receptor (beta chain) is a study of cytomegalovirus exposure and HLA in healthy donors. J gave up 0 bases and V 1 base, and 14 bases lay outside the gene matches. The CDR3 runs 19 residues. Looked up from germline, CDR1 is SGHRS and CDR2 is YFSETQ. Primers for the PCR totalled 60 Vbeta and 13 Jbeta. Sequenced by immunoSEQ multiplex PCR; TCRdb stores in-frame clones only, minus some. The table lists under 200,000 clones, around three quarters of them singletons. On this clone itself: What it binds is not known.

Notes on the study in general: Follow-up analysis found HLA locus-dependent TCR association rates, highest for DRB1 and lowest for HLA-C. An analysis that came later showed most CMV-associated TCR beta chains appearing HLA-restricted. The study carried out a later analysis of TCR beta sequences. It associated 15,000 to 20,000 of them with specific HLA alleles at a false discovery rate of 0.05.

J is TRBJ2-7 and V is TRBV5-1, with 9 bases fitting TRBD2. Material: PBMCs. The source of this sequence is a man aged 30 to 39 in good health and CMV-seronegative. CDR3 region: CASSLLSIAGATSSYEQYF. CDR3 coding DNA: TGCGCCAGCAGCTTGTTGTCAATAGCGGGAGCCACGAGCTCCTACGAGCAGTACTTC.